The clone carrying this T cell receptor beta chain was seen a few times. The antigen is not known. The data originate from a study of T cell repertoires in cytomegalovirus infection. In the study overall: The public TCR beta signatures pointed to both CMV infection and matching HLA type.

V shed 2 bases, J shed 8 bases, and the junction held 5 bases outside the gene matches. The CDR3 loop spans 14 amino acids. Germline CDR1 MNHEY, CDR2 SVGAGI. Regarding the study as a whole: Summed frequency of public TCR beta families distinguished CMV carriers with the relevant HLA. HLA-C-restricted, CMV-specific TCR beta clonotypes were dominant ex vivo.

TCRdb reprocessed the reads via MiXCR and lists one record per CDR3 protein. The sample holds about 830,000 distinct CDR3 sequences, 30% to 35% seen once. The TCR was taken from a human donor in good health (CMV status not recorded). Some clones in this sample may be carry-over from other donors' samples. The V gene is TRBV6-5, the J gene TRBJ1-2, with 10 bases aligning to TRBD1. The source was cultured CD8+ T cells from PBMCs, collected from culture after CMV antigen stimulation. The CDR3 protein is CASSYTDRGLGYTF. The CDR3, as DNA: TGTGCCAGCAGTTACACCGACAGGGGGCTGGGCTACACCTTC.